These 23 T cell receptor beta chains share one sample of origin, sequenced in a study of T cell changes during pregnancy in multiple sclerosis. The protocol was immunoSEQ multiplex PCR, while the TCRdb copy is restricted to in-frame clones and leaves out a portion. Among about 130,000 clones, about 95% were seen once, and the ten largest hold 0.44%. The source material was peripheral blood, sampled after pregnancy. The receptors were gathered from a female donor with multiple sclerosis, enrolled in a pregnancy study.

This chain connects TRBV28 to TRBJ2-3; 13 bases are a match to TRBD2. This CDR3 is built from 16 residues. V was pared by 6 bases and J by 4 bases, with 7 bases of the junction left unmatched. Germline values: CDR1 MDHEN, CDR2 SYDVKM. CDR3 bases: TGTGCCAGCAGCTACGGACTAGCGGGAGAGTCAGATACGCAGTATTTT. It yields the protein CASSYGLAGESDTQYF.

The V call is TRBV19, the J call TRBJ1-5; D remains unclear. Germline V CDR1 and CDR2: LNHDA, SQIVND (reference sequence). The CDR3 has 14 amino acids. V was shortened by 10 bases and J by 4 bases, with 17 bases between the two germline ends. CDR3 residues: CATTQGRDNQPQHF. The CDR3 DNA sequence: TGTGCCACTACCCAAGGACGGGATAATCAGCCCCAGCATTTT.

This sequence joins TRBV6-5 and TRBJ1-1; a possible D gene is TRBD1 (6 bases). V was cut by 5 bases and J by 6 bases, with 10 bases left in between. Germline-derived CDR1 and CDR2 are MNHEY and SVGAGI. This CDR3 has 12 amino acids. The CDR3 DNA reads as TGTGCCAGCAGTCTACAGGGCTCTGAAGCTTTCTTT. Encoded protein: CASSLQGSEAFF.

The chain employs TRBV21-1 and TRBJ1-1; the table's D call, TRBD1, has no DNA check behind it. TRBV21-1 constitutes a pseudogene. The CDR3 is 19 amino acids. The CDR3 DNA reads TGTGCCAGCAGCTCCCAGGGGCAGGGAAAACCCATTTTGAACACTGAAGCTTTCTTT. Translated, it gives CASSSQGQGKPILNTEAFF.

The chain links TRBV19 to TRBJ2-1; D is possibly TRBD1 (6 bases). CDR3 length: 20 amino acids. The V end lost 5 bases, the J end lost 0 bases, and 26 bases lay between the germline ends. CDR1 is LNHDA, CDR2 SQIVND, per germline (reference sequence). The CDR3 region is CASSSSTATGRFGSYNEQFF. The CDR3, as DNA: TGTGCCAGTAGTTCCTCGACGGCGACAGGAAGATTTGGCTCCTACAATGAGCAGTTCTTC.

The chain has TRBV27 and TRBJ2-5; D is possibly TRBD2 (5 bases). V was cut by 3 bases and J by 7 bases, with 6 bases left in between. Germline assignment: CDR1 MNHEY and CDR2 SMNVEV (reference sequence). CDR3 length: 11 residues. CDR3: CASSFAGTQYF. Written as DNA, the CDR3 is TGTGCCAGCAGTTTCGCGGGGACCCAGTACTTC.

The chain has TRBV7-2 and TRBJ2-5; 9 bases are a match to TRBD1. Trimming at V came to 1 base and at J to 6 bases, leaving 9 bases not matched to a gene. Per germline, CDR1 SGHTA and CDR2 FQGNSA. This CDR3 region has 16 residues. DNA for the CDR3: TGTGCCAGCAGCTTAGGACCCCGGGACAGGGTGAAGACCCAGTACTTC. It is translated as CASSLGPRDRVKTQYF.

The chain recombines TRBV7-8 with TRBJ1-1; D uncertain. V lost 4 bases, J lost 2 bases, and 8 bases lay in between. Germline V gene data show CDR1 as SGHVS and CDR2 as FQNEAQ. The CDR3 has 13 residues. In DNA form, the CDR3 reads TGTGCCAGCAGCTCTCAGGTCAACACTGAAGCTTTCTTT. Amino acids: CASSSQVNTEAFF.

This chain connects TRBV29-1 to TRBJ2-7; a weak D match, TRBD1 (5 bases). The ends were cut back, 6 bases at V and 3 bases at J, with 9 bases in the middle. Germline loops: CDR1 SQVTM, CDR2 ANQGSEA. CDR3 length: 11 residues. In DNA, the CDR3 is TGCAGCGTGGGGCAGGACTACGAGCAGTACTTC. Translating it yields CSVGQDYEQYF.

The gene calls are TRBV5-1 and TRBJ2-7; 7 positions match TRBD1. V gave up 5 bases and J gave up 3 bases; unmatched junction bases: 14. This CDR3 has 16 residues. CDR1 and CDR2 (germline): SGHRS, YFSETQ. CDR3 sequence: CASSHGQAAKFYEQYF. In DNA form, the CDR3 reads TGCGCCAGCAGTCACGGACAGGCCGCCAAGTTCTACGAGCAGTACTTC.

The chain has TRBV19 and TRBJ2-1; 7 bases map to TRBD2. The J segment lost 9 bases and the V segment lost 6 bases, leaving 14 bases of the junction unmatched. From germline, CDR1 is LNHDA and CDR2 SQIVND (reference sequence). This CDR3 is built from 15 residues. Here the CDR3 reads CASRFLAGGPSEQFF. The CDR3 DNA sequence: TGTGCCAGTAGGTTTTTAGCGGGCGGGCCCAGTGAGCAGTTCTTC.

V usage is TRBV11-3 and J usage is TRBJ2-5, with TRBD2 as a possible D gene (6 bases). Per the germline V gene, CDR1 is SGHNT and CDR2 is YENEEA. Between the trimmed V and J ends, which lost 0 bases and 5 bases, there was a span of 7 bases. The CDR3 sequence is 13 residues long. CDR3 residues: CASSLEGRETQYF. The CDR3, as DNA: TGTGCCAGCAGCTTAGAGGGGAGGGAGACCCAGTACTTC.

The chain carries TRBV19 and TRBJ2-5; D is possibly TRBD1 (5 bases). This CDR3 has 16 residues. From germline, CDR1 is LNHDA and CDR2 SQIVND (reference sequence). Trimming took off 5 bases at V and 5 bases at J, with 21 bases between the two ends. CDR3 sequence reads: CASSATASKLQETQYF. The CDR3 DNA is TGTGCCAGTAGTGCGACAGCATCCAAGCTTCAGGAGACCCAGTACTTC.

This clone was observed a single time. The chain combines TRBV10-3 with TRBJ2-7, with 8 bases fitting TRBD1. The CDR3 consists of 15 residues. Trimming cost V 1 base and J 0 bases; bases outside gene matches: 2. The germline V gene has CDR1 ENHRY and CDR2 SYGVKD. Here the CDR3 reads CAISEWDRTSYEQYF. For the CDR3, the DNA is TGTGCCATCAGTGAGTGGGACAGGACCTCCTACGAGCAGTACTTC.

The chain carries TRBV7-9 and TRBJ1-5; 12 bases match TRBD1. The CDR3 contains 15 residues. Germline V gene sequence: CDR1 SEHNR, CDR2 FQNEAQ (reference sequence). The J segment lost 7 bases and the V segment lost 5 bases, leaving 6 bases of the junction unmatched. CDR3 region: CASSLGQGAWQPQHF. For the CDR3, the DNA is TGTGCCAGCAGCCTGGGACAGGGGGCATGGCAGCCCCAGCATTTT.

The chain recombines TRBV4-2 with TRBJ1-1; 8 positions agree with TRBD1. V lost 4 bases and J lost 3; bases outside the gene matches: 4. Germline-derived CDR1 and CDR2 are LGHNA and YNFKEQ. The CDR3 length is 14 residues. CDR3 sequence (DNA): TGTGCCAGCAGCCGGGACAGGAGTTACACTGAAGCTTTCTTT. Its translation: CASSRDRSYTEAFF.

This chain joins TRBV2 and TRBJ1-5; 8 bases map to TRBD1. Germline V lookup: CDR1 SNHLY, CDR2 FYNNEI. The ends lost 1 base at V and 3 bases at J; junction bases unmatched: 5. The CDR3 runs 16 residues. CDR3 protein: CASSEGTGRDNQPQHF. Written as DNA, the CDR3 is TGTGCCAGCAGTGAAGGGACAGGGCGGGACAATCAGCCCCAGCATTTT.

This clone has a handful of counts. The V call is TRBV19, the J call TRBJ1-1; 7 nucleotides match TRBD1. V was clipped by 6 bases and J by 4 bases; unmatched bases: 2. Germline CDR1 is LNHDA and CDR2 is SQIVND (reference sequence). The CDR3 is 12 residues long. The CDR3 protein is CASRTGITEAFF. For the CDR3, the DNA is TGTGCCAGTAGGACAGGGATCACTGAAGCTTTCTTT.

This chain joins TRBV2 and TRBJ2-5; D perhaps matches TRBD2 (7 bases). Looked up from germline, CDR1 is SNHLY and CDR2 is FYNNEI. The CDR3 is made up of 14 amino acids. V lost 4 bases to trimming and J lost 5 bases, with 14 bases between them. CDR3 DNA: TGTGCCAGCAGTGTGTCGGGGGGCGAGGAGACCCAGTACTTC. It is translated as CASSVSGGEETQYF. The full variable domain, rest sourced from reference TRBV2 and TRBJ2-5, is EPEVTQTPSHQVTQMGQEVILRCVPISNHLYFYWYRQILGQKVEFLVSFYNNEISEKSEIFDDQFSVERPDGSNFTLKIRSTKLEDSAMYFCASSVSGGEETQYFGPGTRLLVL.

V is TRBV6-1 and J is TRBJ1-5; D possibly corresponds to TRBD1 (6 bases). Germline V gene sequence: CDR1 MNHNS, CDR2 SASEGT. The length of the CDR3 is 13 residues. The ends were cut back, 5 bases at V and 10 bases at J, with 15 bases in the middle. The CDR3 DNA reads as TGTGCCAGCAGTCCGGACAGTCATGACCCCCAGCATTTT. This codes for CASSPDSHDPQHF.

This clone was detected a few times. This chain links TRBV5-1 with TRBJ1-4, with 7 bases matching TRBD1. The J segment lost 8 bases and the V segment lost 6 bases, leaving 7 bases of the junction unmatched. Germline-derived CDR1 and CDR2 are SGHRS and YFSETQ. The CDR3 runs 13 residues. The CDR3 region is CASTRDSLEKLFF. The CDR3 DNA is TGCGCCAGCACCCGGGACAGTCTGGAAAAACTGTTTTTT.

This clone came up once. The V call is TRBV2, the J call TRBJ1-5, with D uncertain. The CDR3 contains 14 residues. Trimming removed 4 bases at V and 2 bases at J, with 9 bases between. Germline V CDR1 and CDR2: SNHLY, FYNNEI. This CDR3 is CASSVEAGNQPQHF. Here the CDR3 DNA reads TGTGCCAGCAGTGTCGAGGCGGGCAATCAGCCCCAGCATTTT.

A remark on this clone: The germline gene is not matched at one end of the junction; a read error may be the cause. This chain links TRBV5-4 with TRBJ2-3, with TRBD2 identical over 10 bases. Germline values: CDR1 SGHNT, CDR2 YYREEE (reference sequence). The CDR3 runs 13 residues. CDR3 region: CASRQREGPFVNF. The CDR3 nucleotides are TGTGCCAGCAGGCAGCGGGAGGGCCCTTTCGTAAATTTT.